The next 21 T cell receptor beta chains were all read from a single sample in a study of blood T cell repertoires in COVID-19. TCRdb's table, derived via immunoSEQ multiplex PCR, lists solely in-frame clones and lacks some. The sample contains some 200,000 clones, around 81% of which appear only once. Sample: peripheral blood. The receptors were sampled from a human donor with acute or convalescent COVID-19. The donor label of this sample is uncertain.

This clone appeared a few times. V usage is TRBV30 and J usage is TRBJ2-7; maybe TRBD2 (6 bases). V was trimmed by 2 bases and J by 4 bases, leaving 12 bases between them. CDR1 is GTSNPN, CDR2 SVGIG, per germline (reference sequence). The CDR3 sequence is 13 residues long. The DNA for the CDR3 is TGTGCCTGGAGTAGGAGGGGAGCATACGAGCAGTACTTC. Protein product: CAWSRRGAYEQYF.

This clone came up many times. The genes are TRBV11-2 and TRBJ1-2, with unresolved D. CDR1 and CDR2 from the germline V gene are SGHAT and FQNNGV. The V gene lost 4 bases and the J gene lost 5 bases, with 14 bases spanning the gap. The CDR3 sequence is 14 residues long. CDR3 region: CASSSLRATYGYTF. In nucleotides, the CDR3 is TGTGCCAGCAGCTCCCTGAGGGCCACGTATGGCTACACCTTC.

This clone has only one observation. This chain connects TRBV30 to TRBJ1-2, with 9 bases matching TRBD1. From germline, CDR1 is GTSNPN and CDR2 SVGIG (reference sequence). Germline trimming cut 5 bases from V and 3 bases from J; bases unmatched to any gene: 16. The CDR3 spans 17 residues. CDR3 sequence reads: CAWAHWRDRVVDYGYTF. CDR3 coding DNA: TGTGCCTGGGCTCATTGGCGGGACAGGGTAGTGGACTATGGCTACACCTTC.

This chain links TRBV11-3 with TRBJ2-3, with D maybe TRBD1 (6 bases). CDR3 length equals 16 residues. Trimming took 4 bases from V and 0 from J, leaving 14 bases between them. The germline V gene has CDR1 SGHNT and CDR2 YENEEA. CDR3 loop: CASSSATGSSTDTQYF. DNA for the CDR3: TGTGCCAGCAGCTCAGCGACAGGTTCTAGCACAGATACGCAGTATTTT.

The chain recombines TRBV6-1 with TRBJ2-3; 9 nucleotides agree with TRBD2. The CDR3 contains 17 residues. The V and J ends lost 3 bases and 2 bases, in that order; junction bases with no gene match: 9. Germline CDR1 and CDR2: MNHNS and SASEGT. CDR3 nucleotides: TGTGCCAGCAGTGAGATAGCGGGAGATTTCCCCACAGATACGCAGTATTTT. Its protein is CASSEIAGDFPTDTQYF.

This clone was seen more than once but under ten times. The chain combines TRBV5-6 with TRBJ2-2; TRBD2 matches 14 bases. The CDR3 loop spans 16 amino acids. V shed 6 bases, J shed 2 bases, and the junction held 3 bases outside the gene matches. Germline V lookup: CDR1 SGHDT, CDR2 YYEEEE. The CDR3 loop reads CASKGLAGDNTGELFF. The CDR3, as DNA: TGTGCCAGCAAGGGACTAGCGGGAGATAACACCGGGGAGCTGTTTTTT.

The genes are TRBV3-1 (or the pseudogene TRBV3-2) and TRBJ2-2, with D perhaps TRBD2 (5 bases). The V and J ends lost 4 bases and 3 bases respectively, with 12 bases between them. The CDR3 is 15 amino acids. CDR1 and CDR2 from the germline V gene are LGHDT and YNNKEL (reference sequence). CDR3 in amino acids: CASSPSTGYTGELFF. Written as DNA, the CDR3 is TGTGCCAGCAGCCCCAGTACGGGGTACACCGGGGAGCTGTTTTTT.

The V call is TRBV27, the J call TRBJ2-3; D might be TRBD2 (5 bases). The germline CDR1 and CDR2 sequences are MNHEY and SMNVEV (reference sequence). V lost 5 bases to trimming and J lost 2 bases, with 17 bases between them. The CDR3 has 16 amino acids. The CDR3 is CASSPQTKKNTDTQYF. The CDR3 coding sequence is TGTGCCAGCAGTCCCCAGACTAAGAAGAACACAGATACGCAGTATTTT.

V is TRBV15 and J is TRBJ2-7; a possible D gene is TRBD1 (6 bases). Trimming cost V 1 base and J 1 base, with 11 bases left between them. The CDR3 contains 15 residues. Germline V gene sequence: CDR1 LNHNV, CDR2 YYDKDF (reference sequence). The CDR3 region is CATSRGRGGSYEQYF. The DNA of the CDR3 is TGTGCCACCAGCAGAGGGCGAGGGGGATCCTACGAGCAGTACTTC.

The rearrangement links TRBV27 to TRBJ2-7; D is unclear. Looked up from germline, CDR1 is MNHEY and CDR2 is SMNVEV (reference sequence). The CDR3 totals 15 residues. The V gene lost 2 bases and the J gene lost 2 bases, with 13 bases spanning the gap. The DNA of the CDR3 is TGTGCCAGCAGTTTAGGGTTTACAGCCCCCTACGAGCAGTACTTC. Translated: CASSLGFTAPYEQYF.

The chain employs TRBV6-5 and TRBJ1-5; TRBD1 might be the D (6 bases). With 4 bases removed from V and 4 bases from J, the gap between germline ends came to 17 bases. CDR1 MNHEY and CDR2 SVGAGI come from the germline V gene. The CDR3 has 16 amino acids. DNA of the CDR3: TGTGCCAGCAGTTTCCCATTCGACAGGCAAAATCAGCCCCAGCATTTT. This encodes CASSFPFDRQNQPQHF.

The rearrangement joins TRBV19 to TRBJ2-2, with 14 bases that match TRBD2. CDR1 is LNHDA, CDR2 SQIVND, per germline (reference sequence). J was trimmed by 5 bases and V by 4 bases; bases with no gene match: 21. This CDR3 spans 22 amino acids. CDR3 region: CASSTSYGTSGSPGYWTGELFF. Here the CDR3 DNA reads TGTGCCAGTAGTACCTCATATGGGACTAGCGGGAGCCCGGGGTATTGGACCGGGGAGCTGTTTTTT.

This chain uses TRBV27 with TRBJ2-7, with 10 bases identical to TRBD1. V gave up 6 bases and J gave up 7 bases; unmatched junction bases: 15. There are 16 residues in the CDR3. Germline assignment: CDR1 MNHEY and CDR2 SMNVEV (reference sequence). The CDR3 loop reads CASRRGTGEVTREQYF. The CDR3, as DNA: TGTGCCAGCAGACGAGGGACAGGGGAAGTAACGAGGGAGCAGTACTTC.

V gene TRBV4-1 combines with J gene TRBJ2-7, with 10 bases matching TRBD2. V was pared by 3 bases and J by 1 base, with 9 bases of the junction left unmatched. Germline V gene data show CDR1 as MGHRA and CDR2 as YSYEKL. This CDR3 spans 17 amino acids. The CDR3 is CASSQVFETSGSYEQYF. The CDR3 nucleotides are TGCGCCAGCAGCCAGGTCTTCGAGACTAGCGGGTCCTACGAGCAGTACTTC.

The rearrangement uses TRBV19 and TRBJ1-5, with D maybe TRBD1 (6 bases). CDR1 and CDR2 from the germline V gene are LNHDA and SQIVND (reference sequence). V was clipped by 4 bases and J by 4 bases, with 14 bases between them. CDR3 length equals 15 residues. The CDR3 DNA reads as TGTGCCAGTAGTAAAGGCGGGGGCCTTAATCAGCCCCAGCATTTT. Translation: CASSKGGGLNQPQHF. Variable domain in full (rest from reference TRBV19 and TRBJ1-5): DGGITQSPKYLFRKEGQNVTLSCEQNLNHDAMYWYRQDPGQGLRLIYYSQIVNDFQKGDIAEGYSVSREKKESFPLTVTSAQKNPTAFYLCASSKGGGLNQPQHFGDGTRLSIL.

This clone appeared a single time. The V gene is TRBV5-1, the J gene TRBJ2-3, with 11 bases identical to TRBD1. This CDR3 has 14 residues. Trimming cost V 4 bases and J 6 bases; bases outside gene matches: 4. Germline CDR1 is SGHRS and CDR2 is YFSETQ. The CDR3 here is CASSTGTGGDTQYF. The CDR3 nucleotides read TGCGCCAGCAGCACCGGGACAGGGGGGGATACGCAGTATTTT.

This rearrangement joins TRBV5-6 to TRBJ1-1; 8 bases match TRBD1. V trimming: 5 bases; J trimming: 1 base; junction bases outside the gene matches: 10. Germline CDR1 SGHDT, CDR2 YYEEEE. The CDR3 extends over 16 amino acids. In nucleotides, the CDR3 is TGTGCCAGCAGGGACCCGACAGGGGCGCCGAACACTGAAGCTTTCTTT. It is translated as CASRDPTGAPNTEAFF.

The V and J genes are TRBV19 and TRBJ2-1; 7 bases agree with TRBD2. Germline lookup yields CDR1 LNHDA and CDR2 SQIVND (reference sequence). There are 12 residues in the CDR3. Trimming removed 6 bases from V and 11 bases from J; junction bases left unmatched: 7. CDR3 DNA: TGTGCCAGTAGGAGGGAGGGAAGTCAGCAGTTCTTC. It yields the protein CASRREGSQQFF. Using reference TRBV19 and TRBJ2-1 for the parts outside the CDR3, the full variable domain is DGGITQSPKYLFRKEGQNVTLSCEQNLNHDAMYWYRQDPGQGLRLIYYSQIVNDFQKGDIAEGYSVSREKKESFPLTVTSAQKNPTAFYLCASRREGSQQFFGPGTRLTVL.

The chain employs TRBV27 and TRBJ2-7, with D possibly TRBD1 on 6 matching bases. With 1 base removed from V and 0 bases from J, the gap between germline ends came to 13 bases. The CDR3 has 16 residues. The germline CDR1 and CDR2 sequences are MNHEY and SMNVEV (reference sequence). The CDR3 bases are TGTGCCAGCAGTTTATGGGGGCAGGCGGTCTCCTACGAGCAGTACTTC. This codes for CASSLWGQAVSYEQYF.

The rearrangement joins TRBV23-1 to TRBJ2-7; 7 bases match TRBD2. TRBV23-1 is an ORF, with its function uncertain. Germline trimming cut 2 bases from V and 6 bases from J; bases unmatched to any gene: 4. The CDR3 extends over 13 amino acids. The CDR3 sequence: CASSQRGEGEQYF. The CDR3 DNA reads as TGCGCCAGCAGTCAACGGGGGGAAGGCGAGCAGTACTTC.

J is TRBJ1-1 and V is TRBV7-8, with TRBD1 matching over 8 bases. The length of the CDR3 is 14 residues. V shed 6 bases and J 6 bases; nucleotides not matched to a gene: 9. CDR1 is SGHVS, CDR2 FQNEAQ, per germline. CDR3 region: CASRRAQGAAEAFF. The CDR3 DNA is TGTGCCAGCAGGCGGGCCCAGGGGGCAGCTGAAGCTTTCTTT.